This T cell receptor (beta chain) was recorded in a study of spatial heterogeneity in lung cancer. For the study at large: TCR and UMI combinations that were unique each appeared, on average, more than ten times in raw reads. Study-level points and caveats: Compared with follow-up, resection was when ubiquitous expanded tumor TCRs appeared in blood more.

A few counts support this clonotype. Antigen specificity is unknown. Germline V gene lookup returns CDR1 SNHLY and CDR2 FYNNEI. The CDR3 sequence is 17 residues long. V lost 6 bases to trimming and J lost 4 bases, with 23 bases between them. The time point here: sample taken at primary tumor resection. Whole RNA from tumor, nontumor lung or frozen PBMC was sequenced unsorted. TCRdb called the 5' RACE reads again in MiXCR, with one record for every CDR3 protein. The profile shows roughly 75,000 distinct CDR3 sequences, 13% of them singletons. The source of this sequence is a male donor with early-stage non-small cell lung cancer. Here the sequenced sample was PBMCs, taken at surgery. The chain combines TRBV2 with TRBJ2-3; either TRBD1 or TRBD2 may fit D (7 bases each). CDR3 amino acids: CASSPRGGGSSADTQYF. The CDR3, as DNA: TGTGCCAGCAGCCCACGAGGGGGCGGGAGTAGCGCAGATACGCAGTATTTT.